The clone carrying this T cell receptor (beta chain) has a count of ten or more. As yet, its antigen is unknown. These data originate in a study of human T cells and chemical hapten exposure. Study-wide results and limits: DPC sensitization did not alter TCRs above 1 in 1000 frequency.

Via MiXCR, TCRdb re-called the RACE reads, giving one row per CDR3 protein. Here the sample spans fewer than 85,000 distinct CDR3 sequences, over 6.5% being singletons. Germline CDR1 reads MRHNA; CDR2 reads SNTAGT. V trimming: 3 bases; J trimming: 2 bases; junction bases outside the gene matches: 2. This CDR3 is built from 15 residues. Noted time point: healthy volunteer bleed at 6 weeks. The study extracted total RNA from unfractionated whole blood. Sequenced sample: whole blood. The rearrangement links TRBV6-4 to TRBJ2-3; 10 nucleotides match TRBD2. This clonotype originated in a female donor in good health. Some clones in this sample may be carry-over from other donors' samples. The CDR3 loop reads CASSELAGHTDTQYF. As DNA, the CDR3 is TGTGCCAGCAGTGAACTAGCGGGGCACACAGATACGCAGTATTTT.